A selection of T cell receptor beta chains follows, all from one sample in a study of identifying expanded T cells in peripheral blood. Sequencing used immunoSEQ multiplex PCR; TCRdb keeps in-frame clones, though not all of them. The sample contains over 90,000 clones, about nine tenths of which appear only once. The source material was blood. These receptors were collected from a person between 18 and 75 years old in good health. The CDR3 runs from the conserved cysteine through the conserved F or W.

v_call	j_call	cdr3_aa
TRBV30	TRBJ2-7	CAWNPRGGYEQYF
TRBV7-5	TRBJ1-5	CARSLLIRDNQPQHF
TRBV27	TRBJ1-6	CASSLVGNSPLHF
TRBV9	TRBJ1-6	CASSVTRRGNSPLHF
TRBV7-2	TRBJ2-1	CASSPGLAYNEQFF
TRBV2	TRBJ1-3	CASSEAKLGNTIYF
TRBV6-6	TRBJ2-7	CASSYSGDRFYEQYF
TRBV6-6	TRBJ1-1	CASRGLRTEYTEAFF
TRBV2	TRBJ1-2	CASRDGGAEVLRGYGYTF
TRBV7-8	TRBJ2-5	CASSWTRETQYF
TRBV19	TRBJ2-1	CASKETSGTYNEQFF
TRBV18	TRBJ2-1	CASSPGRTTHNEQFF
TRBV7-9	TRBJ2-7	CASIEVGVPSSYEQYF
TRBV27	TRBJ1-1	CASSLLFSGSSEAFF
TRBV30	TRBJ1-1	CAWRGQGNTEAFF
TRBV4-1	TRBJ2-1	CASSQRAGASSSYNEQFF
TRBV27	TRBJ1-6	CASSRTRQRANSPLHF
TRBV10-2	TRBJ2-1	CASSESSGSRFEQFF
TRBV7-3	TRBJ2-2	CASSLGDRDTGELFF
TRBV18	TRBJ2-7	CASSPGSYEQYF
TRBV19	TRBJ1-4	CASRPQGAGEKLFF
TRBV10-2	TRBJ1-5	CASSTGIGNQPQHF
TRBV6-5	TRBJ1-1	CASSYSAGLEAFF
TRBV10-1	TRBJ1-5	CASSRGFGQPQHF
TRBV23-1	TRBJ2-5	CASSQSDHIKETQYF
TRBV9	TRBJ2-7	CASSPRAGGSYEQYF
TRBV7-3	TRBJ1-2	CASSLFAGDGYTF
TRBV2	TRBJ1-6	CASSERRIGNSPLHF
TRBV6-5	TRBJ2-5	CASSYDETQYF
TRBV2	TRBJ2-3	CASSDFWADTQYF
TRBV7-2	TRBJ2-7	CASSRSGTGGKWDYEQYF
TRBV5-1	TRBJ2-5	CASSSTTGGIRETQYF
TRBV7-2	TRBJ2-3	CASSFPGQGYGDTQYF
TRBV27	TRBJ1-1	CASSRTGGNTEAFF
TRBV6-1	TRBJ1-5	CASSEAGGNQPQHF
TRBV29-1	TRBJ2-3	CSVGAGEGDTQYF
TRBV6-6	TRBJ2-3	CASSNRGTDTQYF
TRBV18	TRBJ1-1	CASSPYGDSGWVAEAFF
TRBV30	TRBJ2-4	CAWSGGGNIQYF